This T cell receptor beta chain derives from a study of blood T cell repertoires in COVID-19 (dated by TCRdb to about 2020). Background on the whole study: Collaborator samples came from the United States, Italy and Spain and covered acute and convalescent phases of COVID-19. The prospective study material was composed of cDNA or gDNA derived from T cells, B-cell-depleted T cells, or PBMCs. The dataset comprised deeply sampled blood TCRbeta repertoires from subjects exposed to, actively infected with, or recovered from COVID-19. The repertoires were made available in a free public database intended to serve as a resource for research on the immune response to SARS-CoV-2. The samples were drawn from two sources: the first 160 participants of the ongoing ImmuneRACE study, and approximately 1,300 subjects contributed by 6 global collaborators. The sample metadata nearly always contained a de-identified subject ID, COVID-19 status, age in years and sex. Where HLA class I and class II types were available, the types were taken from metadata supplied by the sample provider, not from assay-based typing. Findings and caveats that apply to the study as a whole: Clinical and demographic metadata were provided uncurated, with the amount varying by source and participant.

A second Seattle source provided samples from volunteer blood donors who had recovered from COVID-19. Whole blood was collected in K2EDTA tubes by collaborating institutions according to the institutions' own protocols. Collaborator samples were shipped for TCRbeta analysis as frozen whole blood, isolated PBMCs, or DNA extracted from either sample type. TCRbeta CDR3 regions were amplified from genomic DNA by means of the immunoSEQ Assay, a bias-controlled multiplex PCR. In the source study's methods: The number of nucleated cells in each sample was estimated from the amplification of reference gene primers within the assay. Sequence reads were collapsed and filtered to measure the absolute abundance of every unique TCRbeta CDR3 rearrangement. For each sample, productive Simpson clonality was calculated by taking the square root of Simpson's diversity index across productive rearrangements. TCRdb's version of the immuneACCESS table is confined to in-frame rearrangements and falls short of the full clone set. An unresolved V gene accounts for under half of the shortfall where checked; the remainder is of unknown origin. The V and J calls and clone size come from that table; D and trimming were worked out from the DNA. A total of fewer than 200,000 clones appear in this sample, around 83% of them only once. In total, the top ten clones hold roughly a fifth of the sample.

A note on this clone: No antigen is known for it. Base qualities are not recorded, but no much larger clone differs from it by a single base.

Sequences were obtained from peripheral blood. This sequence was found in a woman in her seventies who had recovered from COVID-19.

The DNA reads TGTGCCAGCAGCCCCCGGACAGGGGCCTTACTCACTGAAGCTTTCTTT. The translation is CASSPRTGALLTEAFF. This chain joins TRBV7-8 to TRBJ1-1; 9 nucleotides in the junction match TRBD1. As encoded in the germline V gene, CDR1 is SGHVS while CDR2 is FQNEAQ. After removal of 5 bases from V and 4 bases from J, the junction retains 11 bases not matched to a gene. The CDR3 has 16 amino acids, counting the end cysteine and phenylalanine. CDR3 DNA is the only sequence kept; it has 48 bases, read in frame from the first base.